This TCR beta chain was sequenced during a study of blood T cell repertoires in COVID-19. Across the study: Sources were T cells, B-cell-depleted T cells, or PBMCs; the material itself was cDNA or gDNA.

The CDR3 totals 15 residues. The V and J ends lost 0 bases and 5 bases, in that order; junction bases with no gene match: 4. Germline V lookup: CDR1 SGHRS, CDR2 YFSETQ. Profiled with immunoSEQ multiplex PCR; TCRdb holds only in-frame clones, not every one. The sample contains about 250,000 clones, approximately 88% of which appear only once. Sequencing was carried out using peripheral blood. This rearrangement joins TRBV5-1 to TRBJ2-5; 10 bases map to TRBD2. This TCR was recovered from a woman in her thirties with acute or convalescent COVID-19. The CDR3 DNA reads as TGCGCCAGCAGCTTGGGGACTAGCGGAGGGGAGACCCAGTACTTC. Protein sequence: CASSLGTSGGETQYF.